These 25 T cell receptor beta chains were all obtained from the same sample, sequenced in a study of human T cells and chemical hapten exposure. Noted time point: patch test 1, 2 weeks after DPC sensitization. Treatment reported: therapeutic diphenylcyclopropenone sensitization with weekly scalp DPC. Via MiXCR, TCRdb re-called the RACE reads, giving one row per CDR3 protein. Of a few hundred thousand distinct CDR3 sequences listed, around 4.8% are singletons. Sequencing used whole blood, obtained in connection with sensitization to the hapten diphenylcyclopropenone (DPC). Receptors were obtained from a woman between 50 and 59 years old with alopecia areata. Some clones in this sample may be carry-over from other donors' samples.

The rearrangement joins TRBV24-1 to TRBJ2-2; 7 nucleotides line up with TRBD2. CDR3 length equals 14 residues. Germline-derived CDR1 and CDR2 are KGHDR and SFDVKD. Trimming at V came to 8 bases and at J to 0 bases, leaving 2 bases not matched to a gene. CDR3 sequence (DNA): TGTGCCACCATGGCGGGAGCGAACACCGGGGAGCTGTTTTTT. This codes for CATMAGANTGELFF.

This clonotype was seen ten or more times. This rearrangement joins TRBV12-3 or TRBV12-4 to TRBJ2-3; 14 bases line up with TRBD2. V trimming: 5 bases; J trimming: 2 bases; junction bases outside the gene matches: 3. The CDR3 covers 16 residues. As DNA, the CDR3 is TGTGCCAGCAGTCCGGGACTAGCGGGGGCCACAGATACGCAGTATTTT. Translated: CASSPGLAGATDTQYF.

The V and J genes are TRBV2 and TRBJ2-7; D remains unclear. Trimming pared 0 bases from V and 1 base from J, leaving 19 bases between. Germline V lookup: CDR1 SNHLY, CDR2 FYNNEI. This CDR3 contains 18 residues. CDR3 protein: CASSEAAGSSEKSYEQYF. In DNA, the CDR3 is TGTGCCAGCAGTGAAGCCGCAGGCAGCTCTGAGAAATCCTACGAGCAGTACTTC. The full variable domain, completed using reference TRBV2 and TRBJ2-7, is EPEVTQTPSHQVTQMGQEVILRCVPISNHLYFYWYRQILGQKVEFLVSFYNNEISEKSEIFDDQFSVERPDGSNFTLKIRSTKLEDSAMYFCASSEAAGSSEKSYEQYFGPGTRLTVT.

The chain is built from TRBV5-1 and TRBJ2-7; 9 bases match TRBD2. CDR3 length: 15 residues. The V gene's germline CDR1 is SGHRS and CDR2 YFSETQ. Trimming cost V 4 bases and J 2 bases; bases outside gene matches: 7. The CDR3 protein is CASSPWVAGAYEQYF. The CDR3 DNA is TGCGCCAGCAGCCCCTGGGTAGCGGGGGCCTACGAGCAGTACTTC.

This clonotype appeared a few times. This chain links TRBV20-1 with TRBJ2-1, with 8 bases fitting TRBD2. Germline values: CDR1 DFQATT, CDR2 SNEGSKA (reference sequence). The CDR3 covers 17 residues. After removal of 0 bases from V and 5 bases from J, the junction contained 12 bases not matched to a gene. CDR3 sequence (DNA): TGCAGTGCTAGAGATGAAAAAAAAGCGGGAGTCGACAATGAGCAGTTCTTC. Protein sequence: CSARDEKKAGVDNEQFF.

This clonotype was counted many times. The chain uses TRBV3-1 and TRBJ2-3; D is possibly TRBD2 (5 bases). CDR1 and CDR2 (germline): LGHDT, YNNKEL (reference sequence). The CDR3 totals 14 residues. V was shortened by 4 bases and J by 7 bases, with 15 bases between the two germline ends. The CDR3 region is CASSRQAREHTQYF. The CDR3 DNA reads TGTGCCAGCAGCCGCCAGGCGAGGGAACATACGCAGTATTTT.

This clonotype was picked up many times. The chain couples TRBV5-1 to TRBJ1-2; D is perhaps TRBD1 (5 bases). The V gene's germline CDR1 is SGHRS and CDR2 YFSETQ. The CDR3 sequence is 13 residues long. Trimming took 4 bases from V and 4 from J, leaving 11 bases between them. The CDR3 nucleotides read TGCGCCAGCAGCACACAGGACGCCTATGGCTACACCTTC. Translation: CASSTQDAYGYTF.

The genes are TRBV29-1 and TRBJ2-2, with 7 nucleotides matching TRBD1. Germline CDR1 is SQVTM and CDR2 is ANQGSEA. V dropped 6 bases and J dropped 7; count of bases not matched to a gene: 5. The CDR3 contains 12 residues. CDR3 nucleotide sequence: TGCAGCGTGTACACAGGGGACGGGGAGCTGTTTTTT. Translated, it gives CSVYTGDGELFF.

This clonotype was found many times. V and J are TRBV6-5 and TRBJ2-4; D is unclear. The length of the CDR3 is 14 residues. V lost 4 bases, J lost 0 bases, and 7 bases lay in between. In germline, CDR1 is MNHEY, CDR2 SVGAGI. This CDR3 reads CASSSQAAKNIQYF. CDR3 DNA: TGTGCCAGCAGTTCTCAGGCAGCCAAAAACATTCAGTACTTC.

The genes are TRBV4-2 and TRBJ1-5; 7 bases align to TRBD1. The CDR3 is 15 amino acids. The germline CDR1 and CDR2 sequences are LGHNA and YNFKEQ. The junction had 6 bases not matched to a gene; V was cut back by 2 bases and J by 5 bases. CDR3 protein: CASSQTRDSHQPQHF. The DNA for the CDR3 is TGTGCCAGCAGCCAAACCCGGGACAGCCATCAGCCCCAGCATTTT.

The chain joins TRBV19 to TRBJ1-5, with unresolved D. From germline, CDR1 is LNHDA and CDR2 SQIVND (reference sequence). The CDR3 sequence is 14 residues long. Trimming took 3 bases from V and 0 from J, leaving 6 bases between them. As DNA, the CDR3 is TGTGCCAGTAGTATTGGGTTTAGCAATCAGCCCCAGCATTTT. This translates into CASSIGFSNQPQHF.

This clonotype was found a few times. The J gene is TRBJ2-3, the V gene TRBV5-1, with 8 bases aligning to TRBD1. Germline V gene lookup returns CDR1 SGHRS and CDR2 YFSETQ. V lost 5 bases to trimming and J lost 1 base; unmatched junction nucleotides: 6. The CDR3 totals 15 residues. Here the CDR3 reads CASRSGQGGTDTQYF. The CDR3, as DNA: TGCGCCAGCAGGTCCGGACAGGGCGGCACAGATACGCAGTATTTT.

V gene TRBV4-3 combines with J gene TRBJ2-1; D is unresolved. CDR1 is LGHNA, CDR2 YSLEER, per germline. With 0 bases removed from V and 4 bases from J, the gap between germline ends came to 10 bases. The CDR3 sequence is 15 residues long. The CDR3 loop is CASSQDIGQYNEQFF. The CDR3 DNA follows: TGCGCCAGCAGCCAAGATATAGGGCAGTACAATGAGCAGTTCTTC.

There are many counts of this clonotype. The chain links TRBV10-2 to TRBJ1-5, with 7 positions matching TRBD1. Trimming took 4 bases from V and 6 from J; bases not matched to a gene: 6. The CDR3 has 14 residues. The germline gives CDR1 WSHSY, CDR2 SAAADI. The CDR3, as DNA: TGCGCCAGCAGTGGGACAGGTAAACTTCAGCCCCAGCATTTT. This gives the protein CASSGTGKLQPQHF.

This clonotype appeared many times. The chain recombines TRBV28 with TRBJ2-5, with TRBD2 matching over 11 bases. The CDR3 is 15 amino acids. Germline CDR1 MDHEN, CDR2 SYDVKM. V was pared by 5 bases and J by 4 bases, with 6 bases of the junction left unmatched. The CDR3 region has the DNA TGTGCCAGCAGTCGACTAGCGGGATCAGGAGAGACCCAGTACTTC. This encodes CASSRLAGSGETQYF.

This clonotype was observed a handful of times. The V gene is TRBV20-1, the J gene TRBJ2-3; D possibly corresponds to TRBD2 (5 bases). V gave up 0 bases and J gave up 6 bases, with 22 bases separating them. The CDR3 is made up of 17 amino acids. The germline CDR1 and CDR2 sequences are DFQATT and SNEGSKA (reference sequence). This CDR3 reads CSARDFQRQMLGDTQYF. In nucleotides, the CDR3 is TGCAGTGCTAGAGATTTCCAGCGGCAGATGTTAGGCGATACGCAGTATTTT.

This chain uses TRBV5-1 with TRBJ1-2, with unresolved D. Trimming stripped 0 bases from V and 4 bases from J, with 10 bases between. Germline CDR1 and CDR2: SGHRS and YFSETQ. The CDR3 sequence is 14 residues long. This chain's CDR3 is CASSLVESTYGYTF. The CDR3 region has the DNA TGCGCCAGCAGCTTGGTCGAGAGCACCTATGGCTACACCTTC.

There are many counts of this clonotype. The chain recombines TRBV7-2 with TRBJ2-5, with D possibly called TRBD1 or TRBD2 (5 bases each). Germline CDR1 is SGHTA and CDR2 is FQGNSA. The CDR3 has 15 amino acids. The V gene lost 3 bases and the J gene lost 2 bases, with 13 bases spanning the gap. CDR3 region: CASSLGTSLQETQYF. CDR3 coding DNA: TGTGCCAGCAGCTTGGGGACCTCTTTACAAGAGACCCAGTACTTC.

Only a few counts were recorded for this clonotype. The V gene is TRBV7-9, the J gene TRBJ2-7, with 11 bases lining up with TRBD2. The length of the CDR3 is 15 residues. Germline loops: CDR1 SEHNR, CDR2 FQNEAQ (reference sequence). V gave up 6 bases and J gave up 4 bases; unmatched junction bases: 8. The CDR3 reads CASSQPGLADYEQYF. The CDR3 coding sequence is TGTGCCAGCAGTCAACCGGGACTAGCGGATTACGAGCAGTACTTC.

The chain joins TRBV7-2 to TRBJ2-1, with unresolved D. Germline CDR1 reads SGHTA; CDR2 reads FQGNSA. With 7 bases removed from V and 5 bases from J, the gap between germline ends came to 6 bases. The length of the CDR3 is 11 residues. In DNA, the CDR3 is TGTGCCAGCACCTCTCACAATGAGCAGTTCTTC. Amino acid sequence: CASTSHNEQFF.

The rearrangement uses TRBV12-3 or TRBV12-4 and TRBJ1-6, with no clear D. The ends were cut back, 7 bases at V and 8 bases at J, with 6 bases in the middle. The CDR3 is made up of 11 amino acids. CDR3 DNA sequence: TGTGCCAGCACCCGCGATTCACCCCTCCACTTT. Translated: CASTRDSPLHF.

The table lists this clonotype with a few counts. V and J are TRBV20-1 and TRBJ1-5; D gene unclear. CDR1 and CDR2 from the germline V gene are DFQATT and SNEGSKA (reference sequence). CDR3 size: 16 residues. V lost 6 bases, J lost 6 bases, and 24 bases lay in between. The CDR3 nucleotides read TGCAGTGCGACCGTTACCCAGAGTCTCCACAGTCAGCCCCAGCATTTT. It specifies CSATVTQSLHSQPQHF.

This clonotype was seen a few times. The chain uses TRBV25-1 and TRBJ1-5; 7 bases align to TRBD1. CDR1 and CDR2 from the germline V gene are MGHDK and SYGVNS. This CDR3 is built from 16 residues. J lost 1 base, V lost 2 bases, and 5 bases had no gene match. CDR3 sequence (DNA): TGTGCCAGCAGTGAAACAGGGGTAGGCAGCAATCAGCCCCAGCATTTT. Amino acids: CASSETGVGSNQPQHF.

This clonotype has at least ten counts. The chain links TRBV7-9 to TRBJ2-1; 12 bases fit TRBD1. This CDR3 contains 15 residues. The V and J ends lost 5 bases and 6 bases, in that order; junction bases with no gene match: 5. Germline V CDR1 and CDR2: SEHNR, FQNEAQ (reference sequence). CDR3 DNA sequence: TGTGCCAGCAGCCCCGGGACAGGGGGCTCCAATGAGCAGTTCTTC. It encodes CASSPGTGGSNEQFF. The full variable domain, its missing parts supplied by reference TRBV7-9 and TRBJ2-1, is DTGVSQNPRHKITKRGQNVTFRCDPISEHNRLYWYRQTLGQGPEFLTYFQNEAQLEKSRLLSDRFSAERPKGSFSTLEIQRTEQGDSAMYLCASSPGTGGSNEQFFGPGTRLTVL.

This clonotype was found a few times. The DNA of the CDR3 is TGCAGCGCCTGGACAGTGAACACTGAAGCTTTCTTT. The encoded protein is CSAWTVNTEAFF. This chain uses TRBV29-1 with TRBJ1-1; D possibly corresponds to TRBD1 (6 bases). V was shortened by 7 bases and J by 0 bases, with 9 bases between the two germline ends. The germline CDR1 and CDR2 sequences are SQVTM and ANQGSEA. This CDR3 has 12 residues.